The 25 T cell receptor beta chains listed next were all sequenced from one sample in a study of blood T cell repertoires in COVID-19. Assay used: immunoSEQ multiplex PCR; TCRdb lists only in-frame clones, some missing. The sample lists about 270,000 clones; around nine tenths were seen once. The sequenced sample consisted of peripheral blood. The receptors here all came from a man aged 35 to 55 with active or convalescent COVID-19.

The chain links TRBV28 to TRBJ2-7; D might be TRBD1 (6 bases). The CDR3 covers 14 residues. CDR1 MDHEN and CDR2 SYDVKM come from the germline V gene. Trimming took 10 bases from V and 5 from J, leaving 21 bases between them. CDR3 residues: CATTGQNLRNEQYF. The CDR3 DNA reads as TGTGCCACCACAGGACAGAACCTTCGGAACGAGCAGTACTTC. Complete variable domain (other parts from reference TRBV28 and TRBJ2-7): DVKVTQSSRYLVKRTGEKVFLECVQDMDHENMFWYRQDPGLGLRLIYFSYDVKMKEKGDIPEGYSVSREKKERFSLILESASTNQTSMYLCATTGQNLRNEQYFGPGTRLTVT.

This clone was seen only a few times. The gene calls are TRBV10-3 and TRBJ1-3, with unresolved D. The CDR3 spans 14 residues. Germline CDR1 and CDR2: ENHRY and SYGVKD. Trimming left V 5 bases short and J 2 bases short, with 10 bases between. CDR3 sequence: CAISPGGPGNTIYF. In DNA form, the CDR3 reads TGTGCCATCAGTCCGGGAGGCCCTGGAAACACCATATATTTT.

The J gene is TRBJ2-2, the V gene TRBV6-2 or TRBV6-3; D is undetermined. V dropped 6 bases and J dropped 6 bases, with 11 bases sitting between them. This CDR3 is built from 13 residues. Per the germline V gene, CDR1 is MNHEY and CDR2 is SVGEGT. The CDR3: CASSRNLAGELFF. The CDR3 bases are TGTGCCAGCAGCCGAAACTTAGCCGGGGAGCTGTTTTTT.

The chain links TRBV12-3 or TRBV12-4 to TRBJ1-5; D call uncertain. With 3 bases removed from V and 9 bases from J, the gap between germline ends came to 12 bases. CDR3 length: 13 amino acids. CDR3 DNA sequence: TGTGCCAGCAGTTTTTTTATGGGGAGGCCCCAGCATTTT. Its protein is CASSFFMGRPQHF.

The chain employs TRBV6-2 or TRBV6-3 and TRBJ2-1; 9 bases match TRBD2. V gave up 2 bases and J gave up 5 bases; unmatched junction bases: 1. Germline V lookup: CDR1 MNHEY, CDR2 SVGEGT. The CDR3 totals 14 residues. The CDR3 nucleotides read TGTGCCAGCAGTTACCGACTAGCGGACAATGAGCAGTTCTTC. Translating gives CASSYRLADNEQFF.

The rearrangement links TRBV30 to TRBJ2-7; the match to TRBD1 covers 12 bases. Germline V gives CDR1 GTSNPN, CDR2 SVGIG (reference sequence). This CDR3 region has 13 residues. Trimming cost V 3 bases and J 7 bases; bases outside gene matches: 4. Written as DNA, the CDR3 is TGTGCCTGGAGCCGGGACAGGGGGCTTGAGCAGTACTTC. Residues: CAWSRDRGLEQYF.

The CDR3 region has the DNA TGTGCCAGCAGTCGAGGAAGCGCAGGGGGCAGGGGGAACACTGAAGCTTTCTTT. It translates to CASSRGSAGGRGNTEAFF. The chain joins TRBV3-1 (or the pseudogene TRBV3-2) to TRBJ1-1, with 8 nucleotides matching TRBD1. Germline V gene lookup returns CDR1 LGHDT and CDR2 YNNKEL (reference sequence). Unmatched junction bases numbered 16, after V lost 6 bases and J lost 1 base. This CDR3 region has 18 residues.

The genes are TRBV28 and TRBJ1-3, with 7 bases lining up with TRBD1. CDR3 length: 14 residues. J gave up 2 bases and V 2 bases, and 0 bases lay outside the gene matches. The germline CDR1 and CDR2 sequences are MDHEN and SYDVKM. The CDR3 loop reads CASSLDRAGNTIYF. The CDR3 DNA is TGTGCCAGCAGTTTAGACAGGGCTGGAAACACCATATATTTT. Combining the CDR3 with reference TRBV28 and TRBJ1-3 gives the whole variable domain DVKVTQSSRYLVKRTGEKVFLECVQDMDHENMFWYRQDPGLGLRLIYFSYDVKMKEKGDIPEGYSVSREKKERFSLILESASTNQTSMYLCASSLDRAGNTIYFGEGSWLTVV.

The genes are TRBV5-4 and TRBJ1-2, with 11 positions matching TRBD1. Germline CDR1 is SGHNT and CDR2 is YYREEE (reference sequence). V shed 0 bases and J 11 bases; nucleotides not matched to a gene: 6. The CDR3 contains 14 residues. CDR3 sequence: CASSLESGQGAYTF. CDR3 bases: TGTGCCAGCAGCTTGGAGAGTGGACAGGGGGCGTACACCTTC.

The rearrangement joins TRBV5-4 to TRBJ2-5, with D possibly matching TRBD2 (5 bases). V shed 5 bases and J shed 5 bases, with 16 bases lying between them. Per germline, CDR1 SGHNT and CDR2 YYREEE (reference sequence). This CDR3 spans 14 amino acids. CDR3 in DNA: TGTGCCAGCAGTTTTAAAGAACCGGGGGAGACCCAGTACTTC. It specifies CASSFKEPGETQYF.

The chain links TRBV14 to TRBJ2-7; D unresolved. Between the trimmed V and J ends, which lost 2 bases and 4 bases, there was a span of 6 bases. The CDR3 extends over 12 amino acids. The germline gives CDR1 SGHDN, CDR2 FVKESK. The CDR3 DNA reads TGTGCCAGCAGCCAAAGCATGTACGAGCAGTACTTC. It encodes CASSQSMYEQYF.

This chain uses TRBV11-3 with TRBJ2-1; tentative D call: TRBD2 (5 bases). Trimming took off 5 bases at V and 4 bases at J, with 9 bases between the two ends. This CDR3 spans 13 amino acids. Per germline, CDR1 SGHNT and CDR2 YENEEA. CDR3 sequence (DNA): TGTGCCAGCAGCCCCAGGACTTACAATGAGCAGTTCTTC. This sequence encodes CASSPRTYNEQFF.

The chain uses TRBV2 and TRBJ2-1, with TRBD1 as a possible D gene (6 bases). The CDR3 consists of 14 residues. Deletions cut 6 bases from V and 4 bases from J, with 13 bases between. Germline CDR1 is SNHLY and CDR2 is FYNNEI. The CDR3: CASSNRDSYNEQFF. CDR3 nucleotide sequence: TGTGCCAGCAGCAACAGGGATTCTTACAATGAGCAGTTCTTC.

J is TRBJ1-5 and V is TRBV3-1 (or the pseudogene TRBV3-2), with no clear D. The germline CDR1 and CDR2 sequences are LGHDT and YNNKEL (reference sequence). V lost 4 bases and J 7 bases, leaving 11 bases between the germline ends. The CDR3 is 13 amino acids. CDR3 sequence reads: CASSPQEEQPQHF. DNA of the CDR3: TGTGCCAGCAGCCCCCAGGAAGAACAGCCCCAGCATTTT.

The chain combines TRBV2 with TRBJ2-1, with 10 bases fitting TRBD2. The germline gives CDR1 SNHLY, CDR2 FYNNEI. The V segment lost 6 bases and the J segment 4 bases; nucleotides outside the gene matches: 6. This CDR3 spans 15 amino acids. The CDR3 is CASRDGLAVYNEQFF. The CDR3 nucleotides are TGTGCCAGCAGGGACGGACTAGCGGTATACAATGAGCAGTTCTTC.

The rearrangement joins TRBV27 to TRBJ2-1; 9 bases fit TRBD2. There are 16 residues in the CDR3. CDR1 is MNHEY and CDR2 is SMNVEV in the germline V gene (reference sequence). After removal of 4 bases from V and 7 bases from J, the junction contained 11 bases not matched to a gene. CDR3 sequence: CASSYVGLAERNEQFF. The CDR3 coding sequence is TGTGCCAGCAGTTATGTGGGACTAGCAGAACGAAATGAGCAGTTCTTC.

The DNA for the CDR3 is TGTGCCAGCAGCCTCCTAGCGGGGAAAGCAGATACGCAGTATTTT. Encoded protein: CASSLLAGKADTQYF. The chain employs TRBV14 and TRBJ2-3; 9 nucleotides agree with TRBD2. The CDR3 runs 15 residues. Per the germline V gene, CDR1 is SGHDN and CDR2 is FVKESK. Trimming cost V 4 bases and J 4 bases; bases outside gene matches: 6.

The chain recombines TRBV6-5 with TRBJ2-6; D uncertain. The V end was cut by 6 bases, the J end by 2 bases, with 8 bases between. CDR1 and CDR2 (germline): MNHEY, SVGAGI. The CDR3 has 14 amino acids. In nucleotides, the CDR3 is TGTGCCAGCAGGCCCTATCCTGGGGCCAACGTCCTGACTTTC. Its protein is CASRPYPGANVLTF.

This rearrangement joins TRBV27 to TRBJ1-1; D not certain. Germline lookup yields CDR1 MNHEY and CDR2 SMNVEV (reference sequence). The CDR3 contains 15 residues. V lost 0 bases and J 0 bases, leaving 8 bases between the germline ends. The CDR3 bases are TGTGCCAGCAGTTTATCGCCAGGTATGAACACTGAAGCTTTCTTT. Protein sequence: CASSLSPGMNTEAFF.

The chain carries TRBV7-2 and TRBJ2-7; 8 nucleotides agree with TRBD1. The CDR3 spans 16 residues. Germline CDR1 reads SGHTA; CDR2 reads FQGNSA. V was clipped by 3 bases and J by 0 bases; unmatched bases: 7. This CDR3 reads CASSFEGGQGSYEQYF. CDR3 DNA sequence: TGTGCCAGCAGCTTTGAAGGCGGACAGGGCTCCTACGAGCAGTACTTC.

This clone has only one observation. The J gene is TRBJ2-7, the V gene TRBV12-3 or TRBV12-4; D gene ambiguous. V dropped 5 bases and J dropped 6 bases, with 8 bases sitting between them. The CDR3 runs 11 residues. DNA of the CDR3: TGTGCCAGCAGTCCCCGTTCCGAGCAGTACTTC. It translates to CASSPRSEQYF.

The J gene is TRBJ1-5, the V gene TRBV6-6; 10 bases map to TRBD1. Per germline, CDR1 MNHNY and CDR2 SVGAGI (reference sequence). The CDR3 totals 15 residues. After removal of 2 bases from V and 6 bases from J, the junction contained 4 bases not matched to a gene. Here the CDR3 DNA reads TGTGCCAGCAGTTACACGACAGGGGGCGGTCAGCCCCAGCATTTT. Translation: CASSYTTGGGQPQHF.

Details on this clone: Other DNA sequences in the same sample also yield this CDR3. Here the CDR3 DNA reads TGTGCCATCAGAGGAACAGGGAACACCGGGGAGCTGTTTTTT. This codes for CAIRGTGNTGELFF. This chain links TRBV10-3 with TRBJ2-2; a weak D match, TRBD1 (5 bases). Germline loops: CDR1 ENHRY, CDR2 SYGVKD. V lost 6 bases and J lost 1, with 9 bases in between. The CDR3 length is 14 residues.

CDR3: CASSNGGSYEQFF. The CDR3 DNA reads as TGTGCCAGTAGTAATGGGGGCAGCTATGAGCAGTTCTTC. The chain uses TRBV19 and TRBJ2-1, with TRBD1 as a possible D gene (6 bases). V lost 4 bases and J lost 8, with 12 bases in between. Germline V gives CDR1 LNHDA, CDR2 SQIVND (reference sequence). The CDR3 totals 13 residues.

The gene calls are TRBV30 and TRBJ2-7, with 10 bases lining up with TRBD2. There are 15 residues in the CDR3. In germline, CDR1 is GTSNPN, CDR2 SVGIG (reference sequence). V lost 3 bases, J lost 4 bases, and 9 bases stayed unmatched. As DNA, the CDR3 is TGTGCCTGGAGAGATAGCGGGGGGCTAGCTTACGAGCAGTACTTC. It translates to CAWRDSGGLAYEQYF. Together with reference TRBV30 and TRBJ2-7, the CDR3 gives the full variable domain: SQTIHQWPATLVQPVGSPLSLECTVEGTSNPNLYWYRQAAGRGLQLLFYSVGIGQISSEVPQNLSASRPQDRQFILSSKKLLLSDSGFYLCAWRDSGGLAYEQYFGPGTRLTVT.